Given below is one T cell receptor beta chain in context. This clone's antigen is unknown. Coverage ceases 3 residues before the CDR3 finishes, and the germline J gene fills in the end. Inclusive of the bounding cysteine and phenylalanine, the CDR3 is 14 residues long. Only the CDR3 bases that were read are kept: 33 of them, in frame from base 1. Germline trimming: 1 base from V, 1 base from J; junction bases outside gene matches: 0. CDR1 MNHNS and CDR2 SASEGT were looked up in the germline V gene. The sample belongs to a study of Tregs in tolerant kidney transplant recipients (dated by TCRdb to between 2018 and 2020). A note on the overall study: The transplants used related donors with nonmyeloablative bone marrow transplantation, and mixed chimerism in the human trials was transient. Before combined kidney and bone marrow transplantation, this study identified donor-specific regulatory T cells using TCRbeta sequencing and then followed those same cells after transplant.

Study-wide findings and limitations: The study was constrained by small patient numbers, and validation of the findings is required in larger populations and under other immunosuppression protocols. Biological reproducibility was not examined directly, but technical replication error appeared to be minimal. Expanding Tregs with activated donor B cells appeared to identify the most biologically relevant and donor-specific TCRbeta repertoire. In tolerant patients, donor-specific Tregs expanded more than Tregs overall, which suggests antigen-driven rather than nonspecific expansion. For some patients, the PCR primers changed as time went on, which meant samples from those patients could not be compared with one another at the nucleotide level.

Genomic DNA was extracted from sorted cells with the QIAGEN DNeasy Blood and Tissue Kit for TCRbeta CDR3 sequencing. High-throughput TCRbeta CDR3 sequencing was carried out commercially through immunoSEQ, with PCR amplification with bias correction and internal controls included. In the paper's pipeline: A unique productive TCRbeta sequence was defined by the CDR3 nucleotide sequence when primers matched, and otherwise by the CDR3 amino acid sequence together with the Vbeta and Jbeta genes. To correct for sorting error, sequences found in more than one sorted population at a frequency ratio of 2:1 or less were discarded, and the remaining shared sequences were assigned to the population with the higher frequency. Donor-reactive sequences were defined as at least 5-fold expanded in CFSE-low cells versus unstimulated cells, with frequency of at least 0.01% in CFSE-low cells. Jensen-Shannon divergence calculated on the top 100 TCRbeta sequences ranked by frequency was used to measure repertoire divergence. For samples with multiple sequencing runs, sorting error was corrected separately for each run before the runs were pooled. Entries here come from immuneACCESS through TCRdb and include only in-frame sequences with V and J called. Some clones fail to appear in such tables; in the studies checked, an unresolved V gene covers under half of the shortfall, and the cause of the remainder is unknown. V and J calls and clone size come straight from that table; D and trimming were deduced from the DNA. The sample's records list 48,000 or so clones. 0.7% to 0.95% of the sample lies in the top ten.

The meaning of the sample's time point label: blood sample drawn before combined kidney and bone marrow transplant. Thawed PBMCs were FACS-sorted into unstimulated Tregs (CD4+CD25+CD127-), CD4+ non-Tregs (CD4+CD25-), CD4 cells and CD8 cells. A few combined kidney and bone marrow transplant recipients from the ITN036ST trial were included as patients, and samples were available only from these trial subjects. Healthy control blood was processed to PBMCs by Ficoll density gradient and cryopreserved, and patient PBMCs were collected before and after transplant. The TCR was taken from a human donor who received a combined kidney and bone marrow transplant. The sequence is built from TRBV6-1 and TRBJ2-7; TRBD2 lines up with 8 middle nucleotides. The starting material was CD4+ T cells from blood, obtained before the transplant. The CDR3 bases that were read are TGTGCCAGCAGTGAAGTAGCGGGGTCCTACGAG. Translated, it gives CASSEVAGSYE. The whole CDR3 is CASSEVAGSYEQYF.